The 5 T cell receptor beta chains in this list originate from one sample, sequenced in a study of cytomegalovirus exposure and HLA in healthy donors. The PCR contained 60 Vbeta and 13 Jbeta primers. The assay was immunoSEQ multiplex PCR, and TCRdb's table has in-frame clones only and misses some. Of some 85,000 clones listed, approximately 84% are singletons. Sequenced sample: PBMCs. Source of these receptors: a man between 18 and 29 years old in good health and CMV-seronegative.

The chain joins TRBV6-5 to TRBJ2-3, with 10 bases lining up with TRBD2. Per germline, CDR1 MNHEY and CDR2 SVGAGI. The CDR3 is made up of 15 amino acids. Trimming at V came to 6 bases and at J to 6 bases, leaving 9 bases not matched to a gene. The CDR3 protein is CASSLQREGPDTQYF. For the CDR3, the DNA is TGTGCCAGCAGCCTCCAGCGGGAGGGCCCCGATACGCAGTATTTT.

V and J are TRBV6-5 and TRBJ2-5; D is possibly TRBD1 (6 bases). Germline V gene lookup returns CDR1 MNHEY and CDR2 SVGAGI. The CDR3 is 15 residues long. V was pared by 5 bases and J by 0 bases, with 13 bases between. The CDR3 DNA is TGTGCCAGCAGTCCACAGGGCAGCTACCAAGAGACCCAGTACTTC. This translates into CASSPQGSYQETQYF.

V usage is TRBV30 and J usage is TRBJ1-5; 8 bases are a match to TRBD1. CDR1 and CDR2 (germline): GTSNPN, SVGIG (reference sequence). V dropped 4 bases and J dropped 1; count of bases not matched to a gene: 6. The CDR3 is 15 residues long. CDR3 sequence: CAWTPGGKSNQPQHF. As DNA, the CDR3 is TGTGCCTGGACCCCAGGGGGCAAGAGCAATCAGCCCCAGCATTTT.

The rearrangement joins TRBV7-9 to TRBJ2-1, with 9 bases lining up with TRBD1. Trimming at V came to 5 bases and at J to 5 bases, leaving 7 bases not matched to a gene. Per germline, CDR1 SEHNR and CDR2 FQNEAQ (reference sequence). This CDR3 contains 15 residues. Here the CDR3 reads CASSPGQGRDNEQFF. The CDR3 nucleotides are TGTGCCAGCAGCCCCGGACAGGGGAGGGACAATGAGCAGTTCTTC.

The chain carries TRBV6-5 and TRBJ1-4; D call uncertain. Between the trimmed V and J ends, which lost 1 base and 4 bases, there was a span of 7 bases. The CDR3 has 14 amino acids. The germline V gene encodes CDR1 MNHEY and CDR2 SVGAGI. The CDR3: CASSYFRSNEKLFF. The CDR3 region has the DNA TGTGCCAGCAGTTACTTCCGGAGTAATGAAAAACTGTTTTTT.